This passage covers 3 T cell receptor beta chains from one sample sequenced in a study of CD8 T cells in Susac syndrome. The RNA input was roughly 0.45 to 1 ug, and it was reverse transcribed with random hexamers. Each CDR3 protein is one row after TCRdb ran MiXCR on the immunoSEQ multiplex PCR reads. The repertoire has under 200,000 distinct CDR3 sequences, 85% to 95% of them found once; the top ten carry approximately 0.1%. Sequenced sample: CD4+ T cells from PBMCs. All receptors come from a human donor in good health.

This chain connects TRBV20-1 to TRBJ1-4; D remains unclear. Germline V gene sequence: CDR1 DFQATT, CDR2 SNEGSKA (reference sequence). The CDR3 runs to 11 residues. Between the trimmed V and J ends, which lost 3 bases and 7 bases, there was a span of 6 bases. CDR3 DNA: TGCAGTGCTAGGGTCATTGAAAAACTGTTTTTT. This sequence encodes CSARVIEKLFF.

DNA of the CDR3: TGTGCCAGCAGCCGACAGGGGACGGAGACCCAGTACTTC. Encoded protein: CASSRQGTETQYF. The chain employs TRBV27 and TRBJ2-5, with 8 bases identical to TRBD1. Per the germline V gene, CDR1 is MNHEY and CDR2 is SMNVEV (reference sequence). J was trimmed by 5 bases and V by 6 bases; bases with no gene match: 5. The CDR3 loop spans 13 amino acids.

CDR3 protein: CSARRAREQYF. The CDR3 nucleotides read TGCAGTGCCAGGAGGGCGCGCGAGCAGTACTTC. J is TRBJ2-7 and V is TRBV20-1, with a tentative D call TRBD2 (6 bases). Trimming took 6 bases from V and 6 from J, leaving 12 bases between them. This CDR3 spans 11 amino acids. Per germline, CDR1 DFQATT and CDR2 SNEGSKA (reference sequence).